The 11 T cell receptor beta chains reported below all come from one sample, sequenced in a study of blood T cell repertoires in COVID-19. Clones were read by immunoSEQ multiplex PCR, and TCRdb kept only the in-frame ones, dropping some. The table has about 220,000 clones, roughly 86% seen once. Sequencing was carried out using peripheral blood. These receptors were taken from a woman between 50 and 59 years old with COVID-19, enrolled during active disease.

This clone was detected only once. The chain is built from TRBV11-3 and TRBJ2-2, with TRBD2 as a possible D gene (5 bases). Trimming removed 4 bases from V and 3 bases from J, with 12 bases in between. The CDR3 consists of 15 residues. Germline V lookup: CDR1 SGHNT, CDR2 YENEEA. CDR3 in DNA: TGTGCCAGCAGCTACGGGTGGGGAGACACCGGGGAGCTGTTTTTT. Protein product: CASSYGWGDTGELFF.

This chain links TRBV7-8 with TRBJ2-3; D may be TRBD2 (6 bases). The CDR3 is 20 amino acids. Trimming shortened V by 6 bases and J by 0 bases, and 28 bases separated the two germline ends. From germline, CDR1 is SGHVS and CDR2 FQNEAQ. CDR3: CASRSWMAGRRGASTDTQYF. The CDR3 DNA reads TGTGCCAGCAGGTCGTGGATGGCGGGCAGGCGGGGTGCGAGCACAGATACGCAGTATTTT.

The gene calls are TRBV2 and TRBJ1-2; 11 bases map to TRBD1. The CDR3 is 13 amino acids. Germline V gene sequence: CDR1 SNHLY, CDR2 FYNNEI. Trimming took 2 bases from V and 12 from J; bases not matched to a gene: 5. CDR3 bases: TGTGCCAGCAGTGAACTGGGACAGGGGGTTGACACCTTC. The encoded protein is CASSELGQGVDTF.

This clone is a singleton in its sample. The chain is built from TRBV6-6 and TRBJ2-7, with TRBD1 matching over 11 bases. CDR1 is MNHNY, CDR2 SVGAGI, per germline (reference sequence). CDR3 length equals 15 residues. The J segment lost 7 bases and the V segment lost 2 bases, leaving 7 bases of the junction unmatched. The CDR3 DNA reads TGTGCCAGCAGTTACCCAGGACAGGGGGCAGGGGAGCAGTACGTC. It encodes CASSYPGQGAGEQYV.

The CDR3 DNA reads TGTGCCAGCAGCTCCCCGGGGGAAGGCTACACCTTC. Protein: CASSSPGEGYTF. The genes are TRBV6-2 or TRBV6-3 and TRBJ1-2, with D possibly TRBD1 on 5 matching bases. The CDR3 is made up of 12 amino acids. CDR1 is MNHEY, CDR2 SVGEGT, per germline. Trimming cost V 6 bases and J 8 bases, with 13 bases left between them.

The chain couples TRBV12-5 to TRBJ2-7; weak D call: TRBD2 (5 bases). From germline, CDR1 is LGHNT and CDR2 FRNRAP. V lost 7 bases to trimming and J lost 7 bases, with 20 bases between them. The CDR3 totals 14 residues. CDR3 sequence: CASARSAGLWEQYF. The CDR3, as DNA: TGTGCTAGTGCTCGCTCGGCAGGACTTTGGGAGCAGTACTTC. The whole variable domain, filled in from reference TRBV12-5 and TRBJ2-7, reads DARVTQTPRHKVTEMGQEVTMRCQPILGHNTVFWYRQTMMQGLELLAYFRNRAPLDDSGMPKDRFSAEMPDATLATLKIQPSEPRDSAVYFCASARSAGLWEQYFGPGTRLTVT.

The chain joins TRBV23-1 to TRBJ1-5, with D possibly matching TRBD1 (5 bases). TRBV23-1 is assigned to the ORF class and has an uncertain function. V lost 8 bases, J lost 7 bases, and 15 bases lay in between. The CDR3 extends over 13 amino acids. The CDR3: CASGGEGEQPQHF. As DNA, the CDR3 is TGCGCCAGCGGGGGGGAAGGGGAACAGCCCCAGCATTTT.

V is TRBV19 and J is TRBJ1-5; 7 nucleotides match TRBD1. V was clipped by 3 bases and J by 7 bases; unmatched bases: 6. Germline lookup yields CDR1 LNHDA and CDR2 SQIVND (reference sequence). The CDR3 is made up of 14 amino acids. The CDR3 region is CASSMQTGTQPQHF. Written as DNA, the CDR3 is TGTGCCAGTAGTATGCAGACAGGGACGCAGCCCCAGCATTTT.

The CDR3 DNA reads as TGTGCCAGCAGAGAGGGACTTTCACTCGAGCAGTTCTTC. Protein sequence: CASREGLSLEQFF. The rearrangement uses TRBV2 and TRBJ2-1, with D perhaps TRBD2 (6 bases). CDR1 and CDR2 from the germline V gene are SNHLY and FYNNEI. The CDR3 covers 13 residues. V was shortened by 6 bases and J by 10 bases, with 16 bases between the two germline ends.

The CDR3 nucleotides read TGTGCCTGGACCCAGGGTGACACTGAAGCTTTCTTT. Encoded protein: CAWTQGDTEAFF. The gene calls are TRBV30 and TRBJ1-1; weak D call: TRBD1 (5 bases). CDR1 and CDR2 (germline): GTSNPN, SVGIG (reference sequence). V lost 4 bases, J lost 3 bases, and 9 bases lay in between. The CDR3 is 12 residues long.

Here the CDR3 reads CATSRFAGQPQHF. The CDR3 nucleotides read TGTGCCACCAGCCGATTCGCAGGTCAGCCCCAGCATTTT. The J gene is TRBJ1-5, the V gene TRBV24-1; D remains unclear. CDR3 length: 13 residues. CDR1 is KGHDR and CDR2 is SFDVKD in the germline V gene. V lost 7 bases, J lost 6 bases, and 12 bases lay in between.